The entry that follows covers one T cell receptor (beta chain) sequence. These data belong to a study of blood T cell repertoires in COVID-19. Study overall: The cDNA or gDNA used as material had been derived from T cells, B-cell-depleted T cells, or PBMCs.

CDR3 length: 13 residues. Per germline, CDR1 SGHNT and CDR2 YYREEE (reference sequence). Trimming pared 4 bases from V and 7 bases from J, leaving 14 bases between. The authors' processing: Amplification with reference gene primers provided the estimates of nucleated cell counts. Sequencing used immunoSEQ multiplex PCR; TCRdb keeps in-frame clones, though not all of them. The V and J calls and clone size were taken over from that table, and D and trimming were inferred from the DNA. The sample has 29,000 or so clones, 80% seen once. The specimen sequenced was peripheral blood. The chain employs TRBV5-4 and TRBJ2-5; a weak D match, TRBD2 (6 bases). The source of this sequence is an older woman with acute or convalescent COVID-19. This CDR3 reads CASSLTGEGTQYF. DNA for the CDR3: TGTGCCAGCAGCCTCACGGGAGAGGGGACCCAGTACTTC.